These 7 T cell receptor beta chains came from one sample sequenced in a study of blood T cells in healthy people across ages. Through a sample-barcoded 5' primer and a J-beta primer mix, a second PCR was run for roughly 7 to 12 cycles. TCRdb re-analysed the 5' RACE reads in MiXCR, keeping a single row per CDR3 protein. The table lists about 640,000 distinct CDR3 sequences, around three fifths of them singletons. What was sequenced was blood. These receptor sequences come from a man aged 60-69 years in good health.

This clonotype came up once. The chain carries TRBV20-1 and TRBJ2-5; 9 positions match TRBD1. The CDR3 length is 15 residues. J gave up 4 bases and V 5 bases, and 11 bases lay outside the gene matches. Germline V gene lookup returns CDR1 DFQATT and CDR2 SNEGSKA (reference sequence). CDR3 in DNA: TGCAGTGCTGGTAGGACAGGGGTGACCACAGAGACCCAGTACTTC. It encodes CSAGRTGVTTETQYF.

The table lists this clonotype with a few counts. CDR3 region: CASSSTGGSSGANVLTF. DNA for the CDR3: TGTGCCAGCAGTTCGACAGGGGGCAGCTCTGGGGCCAACGTCCTGACTTTC. J is TRBJ2-6 and V is TRBV6-6, with 10 positions matching TRBD1. The CDR3 is 17 amino acids. J gave up 0 bases and V 4 bases, and 3 bases lay outside the gene matches. Germline V gene lookup returns CDR1 MNHNY and CDR2 SVGAGI (reference sequence).

This chain links TRBV3-1 with TRBJ2-1, with D possibly matching TRBD2 (5 bases). The CDR3 is 14 residues long. Trimming stripped 7 bases from V and 1 base from J, with 11 bases between. Germline CDR1 is LGHDT and CDR2 is YNNKEL (reference sequence). For the CDR3, the DNA is TGTGCCAGCAACTCCCGGACTTCCTACAATGAGCAGTTCTTC. This translates into CASNSRTSYNEQFF.

V usage is TRBV7-6 and J usage is TRBJ1-1; D gene unclear. CDR3 length: 16 amino acids. V was pared by 1 base and J by 4 bases, with 16 bases between. Germline loops: CDR1 SGHVS, CDR2 FNYEAQ. The CDR3 region has the DNA TGTGCCAGCAGCTTAGAGCGGGGAGCCGAGTTCACTGAAGCTTTCTTT. It yields the protein CASSLERGAEFTEAFF.

The V gene is TRBV7-8, the J gene TRBJ2-3; D may be TRBD1 (5 bases). The CDR3 covers 15 residues. Germline CDR1 reads SGHVS; CDR2 reads FQNEAQ. V dropped 6 bases and J dropped 1 base, with 14 bases sitting between them. The CDR3 nucleotides read TGTGCCAGCAGAGCCCCTCCCAGGGGCACAGATACGCAGTATTTT. Its translation: CASRAPPRGTDTQYF. The entire variable domain, with the rest obtained from reference TRBV7-8 and TRBJ2-3, is as follows: GAGVSQSPRYKVAKRGQDVALRCDPISGHVSLFWYQQALGQGPEFLTYFQNEAQLDKSGLPSDRFFAERPEGSVSTLKIQRTQQEDSAVYLCASRAPPRGTDTQYFGPGTRLTVL.

The rearrangement joins TRBV20-1 to TRBJ1-5; 7 nucleotides align to TRBD1. The CDR3 extends over 13 amino acids. V lost 4 bases to trimming and J lost 7 bases; unmatched junction nucleotides: 7. Germline CDR1 is DFQATT and CDR2 is SNEGSKA (reference sequence). DNA for the CDR3: TGCAGTGCTAATACAGGGGTGGGGCAGCCCCAGCATTTT. It is translated as CSANTGVGQPQHF.

This clonotype appeared once. The chain employs TRBV18 and TRBJ2-7; D may be TRBD1 or TRBD2 (5 bases each). V lost 3 bases, J lost 4 bases, and 16 bases lay in between. CDR3 length: 15 residues. Germline CDR1 KGHSH, CDR2 LQKENI. CDR3 nucleotides: TGTGCCAGCTCACCGGGAGATTGGGGCGGATACGAGCAGTACTTC. As protein: CASSPGDWGGYEQYF.